The entry that follows covers one T cell receptor (beta chain) sequence. These data belong to a study of blood T cell repertoires in COVID-19. Study-level background: Samples representing acute and convalescent COVID-19 were sourced from the United States, Italy and Spain. Sources were T cells, B-cell-depleted T cells, or PBMCs; the material itself was cDNA or gDNA.

The table came from immunoSEQ multiplex PCR; TCRdb's copy has only in-frame clones and leaves some out. The repertoire has approximately 170,000 clones, roughly four fifths of them found once; the top ten carry about 2.7%. Trimming cost V 4 bases and J 3 bases, with 14 bases left between them. The germline CDR1 and CDR2 sequences are SGDLS and YYNGEE. There are 14 residues in the CDR3. This TCR came from a human donor with acute or convalescent COVID-19. The donor label of this sample is uncertain. V usage is TRBV9 and J usage is TRBJ2-7; D gene unclear. The sample consisted of peripheral blood. The CDR3 region is CASSPSPSGYEQYF. The CDR3 DNA follows: TGTGCCAGCAGCCCCAGCCCATCGGGCTACGAGCAGTACTTC.